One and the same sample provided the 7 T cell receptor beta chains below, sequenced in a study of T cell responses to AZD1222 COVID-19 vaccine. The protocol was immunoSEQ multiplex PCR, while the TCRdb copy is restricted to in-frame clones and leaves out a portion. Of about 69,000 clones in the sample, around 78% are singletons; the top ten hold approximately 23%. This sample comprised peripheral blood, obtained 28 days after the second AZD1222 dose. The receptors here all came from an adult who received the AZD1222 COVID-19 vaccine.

This CDR3 reads CASSQASGGADEQFF. CDR3 nucleotides: TGTGCCAGCAGTCAAGCTAGCGGGGGGGCCGATGAGCAGTTCTTC. This chain links TRBV6-6 with TRBJ2-1, with 12 bases lining up with TRBD2. Trimming removed 5 bases from V and 8 bases from J; junction bases left unmatched: 7. This CDR3 is built from 15 residues. The V gene's germline CDR1 is MNHNY and CDR2 SVGAGI (reference sequence).

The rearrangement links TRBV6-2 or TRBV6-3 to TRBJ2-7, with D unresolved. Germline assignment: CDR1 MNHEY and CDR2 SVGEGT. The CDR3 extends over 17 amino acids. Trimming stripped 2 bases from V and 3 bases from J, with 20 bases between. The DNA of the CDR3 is TGTGCCAGCAGTTACCCACTTATAACGGACGGTCACTACGAGCAGTACTTC. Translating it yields CASSYPLITDGHYEQYF.

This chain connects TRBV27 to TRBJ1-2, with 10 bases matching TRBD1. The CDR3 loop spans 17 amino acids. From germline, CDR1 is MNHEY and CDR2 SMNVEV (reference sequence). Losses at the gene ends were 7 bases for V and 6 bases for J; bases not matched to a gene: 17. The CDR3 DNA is TGTGCCAGCACCACTTTGGGACAGGGGCGGGAAGGGCATGGCTACACCTTC. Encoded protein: CASTTLGQGREGHGYTF.

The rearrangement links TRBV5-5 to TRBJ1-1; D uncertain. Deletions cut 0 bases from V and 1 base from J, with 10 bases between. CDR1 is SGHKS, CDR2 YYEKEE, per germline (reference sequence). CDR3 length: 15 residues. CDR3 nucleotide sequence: TGTGCCAGCAGCTTGGCCCTTTGGACGAACACTGAAGCTTTCTTT. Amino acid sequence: CASSLALWTNTEAFF.

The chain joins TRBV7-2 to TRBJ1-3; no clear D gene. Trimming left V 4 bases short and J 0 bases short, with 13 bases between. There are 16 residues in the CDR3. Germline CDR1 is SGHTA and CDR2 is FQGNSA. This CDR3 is CASSSRNSLSGNTIYF. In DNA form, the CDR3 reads TGTGCCAGCAGCTCCAGAAACAGCCTCTCTGGAAACACCATATATTTT.

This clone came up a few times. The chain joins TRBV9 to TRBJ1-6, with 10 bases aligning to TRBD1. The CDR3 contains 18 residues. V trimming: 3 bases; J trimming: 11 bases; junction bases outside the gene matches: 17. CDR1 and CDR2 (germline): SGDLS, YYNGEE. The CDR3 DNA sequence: TGTGCCAGCAGCGGAGATCATTTGACAGGGGGCGGTGGCGCACCCCTCCACTTT. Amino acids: CASSGDHLTGGGGAPLHF.

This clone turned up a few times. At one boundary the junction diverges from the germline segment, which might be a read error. CDR3 protein: CATTNSDIGSF. In DNA, the CDR3 is TGTGCCACCACCAATTCAGACATCGGGAGCTTC. The rearrangement links TRBV15 to TRBJ2-7, with D tentatively TRBD2 (6 bases). The CDR3 runs to 11 residues. The germline V gene has CDR1 LNHNV and CDR2 YYDKDF (reference sequence).